The present TCR beta chain was sequenced within a study of technical replicates of blood from a few donors. V was pared by 1 base and J by 6 bases, with 12 bases between. CDR3 length equals 14 residues. Germline assignment: CDR1 MGHRA and CDR2 YSYEKL. Assay: immunoSEQ multiplex PCR; the TCRdb copy retains only in-frame clones and omits some. This table has tens of thousands of clones, around 94% appearing once. The specimen was T cells isolated from PBMCs. The rearrangement joins TRBV4-1 to TRBJ1-2, with D possibly TRBD1 on 6 matching bases. The sequence derives from a human donor in good health. The CDR3 nucleotides are TGCGCCAGCAGCCAAGGAACAGGGCGAGATGGCTACACCTTC. Translation gives CASSQGTGRDGYTF.